The present T cell receptor (beta chain) was sequenced within a study of identical twins. General study findings and limits: It was cross-sectional statistical analysis, not following the same donors, that the conclusions relied on. Insertions ran lower in abundant cord blood beta clonotypes, though not in memory repertoires. Zero-insertion results could be subject to partial confounding by invariant MAIT and iNKT cells.

In this sample, this clonotype turned up a few times. The antigen remains unidentified. Using its own MiXCR run on the 5' RACE reads, TCRdb lists one record per CDR3 protein. This sample has a few hundred thousand distinct CDR3 sequences, with 13% to 15% found just once. Trimming cost V 5 bases and J 1 base, with 12 bases left between them. The CDR3 has 14 residues. This same sample was also part of a study on yellow fever vaccine responses in identical twins. That source adds: Among the twins, the vaccine T cell response reportedly seemed partly convergent and partly personalized.

This TCR was sampled from a woman under 30 in good health. V and J are TRBV12-3 or TRBV12-4 and TRBJ2-7; TRBD2 is a possible D gene (6 bases). The sequenced sample consisted of CD4+ T cells sorted from blood. The CDR3 coding sequence is TGTGCCAGCAGTATGACCGGGAGATCCTACGAGCAGTACTTC. It translates to CASSMTGRSYEQYF.